A single sample gave rise to the 14 T cell receptor beta chains below, sequenced in a study of cytomegalovirus exposure and HLA in healthy donors (dated by TCRdb to the late 2010s). Libraries were prepared through the immunoSEQ multiplex PCR assay. For the multiplex PCR, a mixture combining 60 forward primers for TCR Vbeta segments and 13 reverse primers for TCR Jbeta segments was used. The immuneACCESS repertoire file appears here via TCRdb, limited to in-frame rearrangements. These files lack a portion of the clones; in checked studies, under half of the deficit traces to unresolved V genes, and the cause of the others is not known. Present in this sample are about 150,000 clones, around two thirds of which were seen just once. Of the sample, around 1.8% falls within the top ten clones. The sequencing input was PBMCs. The receptors stem from a male donor in good health and CMV-seronegative.

A remark on this clone: At the DNA level, this CDR3 is encoded by other sequences in the same sample as well. V usage is TRBV7-6 and J usage is TRBJ2-5; 11 bases fit TRBD2. V gave up 0 bases and J gave up 4 bases; unmatched junction bases: 4. Germline assignment: CDR1 SGHVS and CDR2 FNYEAQ. This CDR3 is built from 16 residues. CDR3 DNA: TGTGCCAGCAGCTTAGCTGGGACTAGCGGAAGAGAGACCCAGTACTTC. This sequence encodes CASSLAGTSGRETQYF.

The chain has TRBV29-1 and TRBJ2-7; TRBD2 matches 7 bases. The CDR3 sequence is 13 residues long. Germline V gene sequence: CDR1 SQVTM, CDR2 ANQGSEA. After removal of 2 bases from V and 3 bases from J, the junction contained 4 bases not matched to a gene. CDR3 bases: TGCAGCGTTGAATTAGCGGGTGGCTACGAGCAGTACTTC. Translating it yields CSVELAGGYEQYF.

The chain joins TRBV7-3 to TRBJ2-1; D is ambiguous. The CDR3 contains 15 residues. CDR1 and CDR2 from the germline V gene are SGHTA and FQGTGA. The V gene lost 3 bases and the J gene lost 8 bases, with 17 bases spanning the gap. Here the CDR3 DNA reads TGTGCCAGCAGCTTCGAAAGAACCCAAGAGTATGAGCAGTTCTTC. Its protein is CASSFERTQEYEQFF.

This clone occurred once. V usage is TRBV11-1 and J usage is TRBJ2-1; 7 bases align to TRBD2. The V gene's germline CDR1 is SGHAT and CDR2 FQDESV (reference sequence). J was trimmed by 3 bases and V by 5 bases; bases with no gene match: 4. The CDR3 covers 14 residues. In nucleotides, the CDR3 is TGTGCCAGCAGCAAAGGACTAGTCTACAATGAGCAGTTCTTC. Its translation is CASSKGLVYNEQFF.

CDR3 protein: CASSLLAGGFRDTQYF. CDR3 nucleotide sequence: TGTGCCAGCAGTTTACTAGCGGGGGGGTTTAGAGATACGCAGTATTTT. The chain joins TRBV27 to TRBJ2-3; 12 nucleotides agree with TRBD2. Germline lookup yields CDR1 MNHEY and CDR2 SMNVEV (reference sequence). The CDR3 contains 16 residues. The V segment lost 2 bases and the J segment 5 bases; nucleotides outside the gene matches: 5.

The chain recombines TRBV4-2 with TRBJ2-1; the match to TRBD2 covers 15 bases. V lost 0 bases, J lost 7 bases, and 10 bases stayed unmatched. Germline-derived CDR1 and CDR2 are LGHNA and YNFKEQ. CDR3 length: 19 amino acids. CDR3 nucleotides: TGTGCCAGCAGCCAAGAGCCCGTGGGGACTAGCGGGGGGATTAATGAGCAGTTCTTC. This codes for CASSQEPVGTSGGINEQFF.

The chain has TRBV2 and TRBJ1-6; TRBD1 might be the D (5 bases). The CDR3 runs 16 residues. The V end was cut by 1 base, the J end by 0 bases, with 7 bases between. Germline V gene sequence: CDR1 SNHLY, CDR2 FYNNEI. The chain's CDR3 is CASSEDRSSYNSPLHF. CDR3 in DNA: TGTGCCAGCAGTGAAGACAGGAGCTCCTATAATTCACCCCTCCACTTT.

The chain is built from TRBV10-3 and TRBJ1-5; no firm D call. Per germline, CDR1 ENHRY and CDR2 SYGVKD. V was trimmed by 4 bases and J by 7 bases, leaving 11 bases between them. There are 13 residues in the CDR3. The CDR3: CAISAMPGQPQHF. In DNA, the CDR3 is TGTGCCATCAGTGCGATGCCCGGGCAGCCCCAGCATTTT.

CDR3 DNA sequence: TGTGCCAGTAGTAAGGACAGAGAAGAGACCCAGTACTTC. Translation gives CASSKDREETQYF. The chain has TRBV19 and TRBJ2-5; D might be TRBD1 (6 bases). The CDR3 loop spans 13 amino acids. Germline lookup yields CDR1 LNHDA and CDR2 SQIVND (reference sequence). V was clipped by 4 bases and J by 3 bases, with 9 bases between them.

There are a few counts of this clone. This chain links TRBV7-6 with TRBJ1-1; D may be TRBD1 (5 bases). The germline CDR1 and CDR2 sequences are SGHVS and FNYEAQ. Trimming shortened V by 0 bases and J by 8 bases, and 10 bases separated the two germline ends. This CDR3 spans 13 amino acids. CDR3 bases: TGTGCCAGCAGCTTAGCGAGCGACAGAGAAGCTTTCTTT. This encodes CASSLASDREAFF. The entire variable domain, with the rest obtained from reference TRBV7-6 and TRBJ1-1, is as follows: GAGVSQSPRYKVTKRGQDVALRCDPISGHVSLYWYRQALGQGPEFLTYFNYEAQQDKSGLPNDRFSAERPEGSISTLTIQRTEQRDSAMYRCASSLASDREAFFGQGTRLTVV.

This clone was seen more than once but under ten times. The J gene is TRBJ2-7, the V gene TRBV14; possible D gene TRBD2, 5 bases. The CDR3 extends over 12 amino acids. Deletions cut 8 bases from V and 0 bases from J, with 8 bases between. Germline assignment: CDR1 SGHDN and CDR2 FVKESK. The CDR3 DNA reads TGTGCCAGCGGGGAGACCTCCTACGAGCAGTACTTC. Translation gives CASGETSYEQYF.

CDR3 nucleotides: TGTGCCAGCAGTCCCCGTGCAGGCCCCTACGAGCAGTACTTC. Its protein is CASSPRAGPYEQYF. The V call is TRBV27, the J call TRBJ2-7; no clear D gene. The CDR3 sequence is 14 residues long. Germline-derived CDR1 and CDR2 are MNHEY and SMNVEV (reference sequence). Deletions cut 5 bases from V and 2 bases from J, with 13 bases between.

CDR3 sequence reads: CASSYSRSGGSYGYTF. The DNA for the CDR3 is TGTGCCAGCAGTTACTCGAGGTCAGGGGGCAGCTATGGCTACACCTTC. V and J are TRBV6-5 and TRBJ1-2, with 8 bases that match TRBD1. CDR3 length equals 16 residues. V lost 0 bases, J lost 4 bases, and 7 bases stayed unmatched. CDR1 and CDR2 from the germline V gene are MNHEY and SVGAGI.

This clone was counted a single time. The J gene is TRBJ1-2, the V gene TRBV12-5; D may be TRBD1 (5 bases). From germline, CDR1 is LGHNT and CDR2 FRNRAP. The length of the CDR3 is 17 residues. Trimming took 3 bases from V and 1 from J, leaving 18 bases between them. The chain's CDR3 is CASGFSDVRGFNYGYTF. The CDR3 DNA follows: TGTGCTAGTGGTTTCTCCGACGTGCGGGGGTTTAACTATGGCTACACCTTC. Full variable domain (remainder filled in from reference TRBV12-5 and TRBJ1-2): DARVTQTPRHKVTEMGQEVTMRCQPILGHNTVFWYRQTMMQGLELLAYFRNRAPLDDSGMPKDRFSAEMPDATLATLKIQPSEPRDSAVYFCASGFSDVRGFNYGYTFGSGTRLTVV.